This T cell receptor beta chain derives from a study of long-term antiretroviral therapy in people with HIV. Overall study results and limits: Controls showed broader CDR3 length ranges than did the HIV repertoires.

An immunoSEQ assay, version v3.0, was performed at survey level. TCRdb keeps only in-frame clones here, not all; method: immunoSEQ multiplex PCR. The sample contains fewer than 30,000 clones, about four fifths of which appear only once. Every participant with HIV received treatment in the United States. Deletions cut 5 bases from V and 1 base from J, with 9 bases between. Germline V gene sequence: CDR1 SGDLS, CDR2 YYNGEE. The CDR3 consists of 13 residues. Worth noting for this clone: Its antigen is unidentified.

V usage is TRBV9 and J usage is TRBJ2-5, with a tentative D call TRBD2 (6 bases). This sequence was found in a man younger than 40 with HIV. This material consisted of unsorted PBMCs, taken 0.7 years before starting antiretroviral therapy. CDR3 sequence reads: CASSAGIQETQYF. In DNA form, the CDR3 reads TGTGCCAGCAGTGCGGGGATCCAAGAGACCCAGTACTTC. The variable domain in full, completed from reference TRBV9 and TRBJ2-5, reads DSGVTQTPKHLITATGQRVTLRCSPRSGDLSVYWYQQSLDQGLQFLIQYYNGEERAKGNILERFSAQQFPDLHSELNLSSLELGDSALYFCASSAGIQETQYFGPGTRLLVL.